These T cell receptor beta chains were read from a single sample in a study of cytomegalovirus exposure and HLA in healthy donors. Sequencing used immunoSEQ multiplex PCR; TCRdb keeps in-frame clones, though not all of them. The sample shows 250,000 or so clones, around 87% of them seen only once. The sequenced material came from PBMCs. These receptors came from a young woman in good health and CMV-seronegative. Both conserved end residues are part of each CDR3. A D gene is named only where the DNA matches it firmly.

V: TRBV7-9; D: TRBD1; J: TRBJ1-4; CDR3: CASSPGQLTTSNEKLFF; DNA: TGTGCCAGCAGCCCGGGACAGCTCACTACCTCTAATGAAAAACTGTTTTTT
V: TRBV28; D: -; J: TRBJ1-4; CDR3: CASSLTRENNEKLFF; DNA: TGTGCCAGCAGTTTAACACGGGAGAATAATGAAAAACTGTTTTTT
V: TRBV2; D: TRBD1; J: TRBJ1-3; CDR3: CASSGQGFGNTIYF; DNA: TGTGCCAGCAGTGGACAGGGGTTTGGAAACACCATATATTTT
V: TRBV2; D: TRBD1; J: TRBJ1-1; CDR3: CASSERDRDYTEAFF; DNA: TGTGCCAGCAGTGAAAGGGACAGGGATTATACTGAAGCTTTCTTT
V: TRBV28; D: TRBD2; J: TRBJ2-2; CDR3: CASRILASGPSTGELFF; DNA: TGTGCCAGCCGAATACTAGCGTCGGGCCCTAGCACCGGGGAGCTGTTTTTT
V: TRBV7-9; D: -; J: TRBJ2-3; CDR3: CASSLEASLADTQYF; DNA: TGTGCCAGCAGCTTAGAGGCTAGCTTGGCAGATACGCAGTATTTT
V: TRBV7-9; D: TRBD1; J: TRBJ2-1; CDR3: CASSLAKGQSYNEQFF; DNA: TGTGCCAGCAGCTTAGCGAAGGGACAGTCCTACAATGAGCAGTTCTTC
V: TRBV5-6; D: TRBD2; J: TRBJ2-5; CDR3: CASSTSGVKETQYF; DNA: TGTGCCAGCAGTACTAGCGGGGTTAAAGAGACCCAGTACTTC
V: TRBV2; D: -; J: TRBJ1-5; CDR3: CASQFLLGNQPQHF; DNA: TGTGCCAGCCAGTTCTTGCTGGGCAATCAGCCCCAGCATTTT
V: TRBV27; D: -; J: TRBJ1-1; CDR3: CASRVGGGNTEAFF; DNA: TGTGCCAGCAGAGTGGGGGGAGGGAACACTGAAGCTTTCTTT
V: TRBV2; D: TRBD1; J: TRBJ2-1; CDR3: CASSMDRGQYNEQFF; DNA: TGTGCCAGCAGCATGGACAGGGGGCAGTACAATGAGCAGTTCTTC
V: TRBV9; D: -; J: TRBJ1-6; CDR3: CASSQGGSYNSPLHF; DNA: TGTGCCAGCAGCCAGGGAGGGAGCTATAATTCACCCCTCCACTTT
V: TRBV6-6; D: TRBD1; J: TRBJ1-1; CDR3: CASRKGDRNTEAFF; DNA: TGTGCCAGCAGGAAAGGGGACAGGAACACTGAAGCTTTCTTT
V: TRBV19; D: TRBD1; J: TRBJ2-1; CDR3: CASRQGTTYNEQFF; DNA: TGTGCCAGTCGACAGGGGACCACCTACAATGAGCAGTTCTTC